Presented here are 16 T cell receptor beta chains from one specimen sequenced in a study of STAT3 mutations in large granular lymphocyte leukemia (dated by TCRdb to 2018 to 2020). Here is what the overall study found, with its caveats: At least one immunodominant TCRbeta clonotype was present in every T-LGLL patient, and multiple immunodominant subclonotypes appeared in about half of the T-LGLL patients.

Their antigen targets remain unknown. To prepare the library, the immunoSEQ multiplex PCR assay was applied. The clones in this table, taken by TCRdb from immuneACCESS, are in-frame only. Not every clone is retained; where verified, under half of the shortfall comes from an unresolved V gene, and the cause of the rest is unknown. The sample table shows some 10,000 clones, and 65% to 90% are seen once. About 86% of the sample lies in the top ten. Sequencing input: peripheral blood mononuclear cells. The source of these receptors is an elderly man with T-cell large granular lymphocyte leukemia. Some clones in this sample may be carry-over from other donors' samples. The age is the age at diagnosis.

The chain employs TRBV5-6 and TRBJ1-2, with TRBD1 identical over 7 bases. Germline V gene lookup returns CDR1 SGHDT and CDR2 YYEEEE. The CDR3 extends over 15 amino acids. The ends lost 1 base at V and 4 bases at J; junction bases unmatched: 7. Here the CDR3 reads CASSLITGALYGYTF. The CDR3 bases are TGTGCCAGCAGCTTGATTACAGGGGCCCTCTATGGCTACACCTTC.

The chain has TRBV18 and TRBJ1-1; 9 bases match TRBD1. J gave up 1 base and V 3 bases, and 6 bases lay outside the gene matches. Germline CDR1 is KGHSH and CDR2 is LQKENI. CDR3 length equals 16 residues. The CDR3 is CASSPGQGGWNTEAFF. CDR3 nucleotides: TGTGCCAGCTCACCGGGACAGGGTGGTTGGAACACTGAAGCTTTCTTT.

This chain joins TRBV5-1 and TRBJ2-5; D remains ambiguous. The CDR3 has 14 residues. The V end was cut by 4 bases, the J end by 1 base, with 11 bases between. The germline CDR1 and CDR2 sequences are SGHRS and YFSETQ. CDR3 DNA sequence: TGCGCCAGCAGCATAGGCAATCCCCAAGAGACCCAGTACTTC. Translated: CASSIGNPQETQYF.

The V gene is TRBV6-6, the J gene TRBJ1-1; no definite D call. The V gene's germline CDR1 is MNHNY and CDR2 SVGAGI (reference sequence). The CDR3 contains 9 residues. Trimming removed 11 bases at V and 4 bases at J, with 5 bases between. The chain's CDR3 is CAVTTEAFF. CDR3 bases: TGTGCCGTTACCACTGAAGCTTTCTTT.

The J gene is TRBJ2-7, the V gene TRBV18; D is uncertain. The CDR3 runs 13 residues. CDR1 and CDR2 from the germline V gene are KGHSH and LQKENI. The ends were cut back, 4 bases at V and 1 base at J, with 8 bases in the middle. CDR3 in DNA: TGTGCCAGCTCACAGGACGGTTCCTACGAGCAGTACTTC. Translation: CASSQDGSYEQYF.

The V gene is TRBV7-8, the J gene TRBJ1-5, with D tentatively TRBD1 (6 bases). There are 16 residues in the CDR3. CDR1 is SGHVS, CDR2 FQNEAQ, per germline. Deletions cut 5 bases from V and 6 bases from J, with 20 bases between. The CDR3 DNA reads TGTGCCAGCAGCCAAGACGGGACAAGCCATTTTCAGCCCCAGCATTTT. This gives the protein CASSQDGTSHFQPQHF.

V usage is TRBV19 and J usage is TRBJ2-4; TRBD1 might be the D (6 bases). The germline gives CDR1 LNHDA, CDR2 SQIVND (reference sequence). The CDR3 has 12 residues. V lost 9 bases, J lost 8 bases, and 14 bases lay in between. CDR3 DNA sequence: TGTGCCAGCAGGGGTTTGTCGCACATTCAGTACTTC. Translating gives CASRGLSHIQYF.

The chain joins TRBV5-1 to TRBJ2-2; no clear D. V lost 0 bases and J 2 bases, leaving 8 bases between the germline ends. There are 15 residues in the CDR3. Germline loops: CDR1 SGHRS, CDR2 YFSETQ. The CDR3 DNA follows: TGCGCCAGCAGCTTGGGTCAGCTAAACACCGGGGAGCTGTTTTTT. This encodes CASSLGQLNTGELFF. The full variable domain, in which reference TRBV5-1 and TRBJ2-2 provide the parts outside the CDR3, is KAGVTQTPRYLIKTRGQQVTLSCSPISGHRSVSWYQQTPGQGLQFLFEYFSETQRNKGNFPGRFSGRQFSNSRSEMNVSTLELGDSALYLCASSLGQLNTGELFFGEGSRLTVL.

This chain links TRBV19 with TRBJ1-2; TRBD1 might be the D (5 bases). V was clipped by 5 bases and J by 3 bases, with 10 bases between them. The CDR3 is 13 residues long. Germline-derived CDR1 and CDR2 are LNHDA and SQIVND (reference sequence). The CDR3 sequence is CASSPRDYYGYTF. The CDR3 DNA is TGTGCCAGTAGTCCCCGGGACTACTATGGCTACACCTTC. The full variable domain, completed using reference TRBV19 and TRBJ1-2, is DGGITQSPKYLFRKEGQNVTLSCEQNLNHDAMYWYRQDPGQGLRLIYYSQIVNDFQKGDIAEGYSVSREKKESFPLTVTSAQKNPTAFYLCASSPRDYYGYTFGSGTRLTVV.

J is TRBJ2-5 and V is TRBV6-1, with 10 bases that match TRBD2. Germline trimming cut 3 bases from V and 5 bases from J; bases unmatched to any gene: 9. CDR1 and CDR2 from the germline V gene are MNHNS and SASEGT. The CDR3 has 16 amino acids. Here the CDR3 DNA reads TGTGCCAGCAGTGATGCTAGCGGGGGAGTCCGTGAGACCCAGTACTTC. Translating it yields CASSDASGGVRETQYF.

In nucleotides, the CDR3 is TGTGCCAGCAGCTTAGTGGATTCACCCCTCCACTTT. Protein sequence: CASSLVDSPLHF. The chain carries TRBV7-9 and TRBJ1-6; D not resolved. CDR3 length: 12 residues. The V gene's germline CDR1 is SEHNR and CDR2 FQNEAQ (reference sequence). Trimming left V 1 base short and J 8 bases short, with 3 bases between.

This chain joins TRBV5-6 and TRBJ2-1; D gene ambiguous. The V end was cut by 1 base, the J end by 6 bases, with 5 bases between. Germline CDR1 and CDR2: SGHDT and YYEEEE. This CDR3 spans 12 amino acids. In DNA, the CDR3 is TGTGCCAGCAGCTTGTCAGGCAATGAGCAGTTCTTC. Protein sequence: CASSLSGNEQFF.

This clone has just a few counts. The chain links TRBV19 to TRBJ1-5, with 9 nucleotides matching TRBD1. The V segment lost 7 bases and the J segment 4 bases; nucleotides outside the gene matches: 14. The CDR3 extends over 17 amino acids. Looked up from germline, CDR1 is LNHDA and CDR2 is SQIVND (reference sequence). The CDR3 sequence is CASIRTGTGSLNQPQHF. CDR3 nucleotides: TGTGCCAGTATCAGAACGGGGACAGGGTCGTTGAATCAGCCCCAGCATTTT.

V is TRBV18 and J is TRBJ2-7, with D perhaps matching TRBD1 or TRBD2 (6 bases each). The CDR3 totals 14 residues. Germline V CDR1 and CDR2: KGHSH, LQKENI. The V gene lost 1 base and the J gene lost 5 bases, with 12 bases spanning the gap. CDR3 amino acids: CASSPRSGADEQYF. The CDR3 DNA reads as TGTGCCAGCTCACCACGGTCGGGGGCCGACGAGCAGTACTTC. Drawing the rest from reference TRBV18 and TRBJ2-7, the complete variable domain is NAGVMQNPRHLVRRRGQEARLRCSPMKGHSHVYWYRQLPEEGLKFMVYLQKENIIDESGMPKERFSAEFPKEGPSILRIQQVVRGDSAAYFCASSPRSGADEQYFGPGTRLTVT.

V and J are TRBV9 and TRBJ2-3; TRBD2 agrees at 8 bases. V lost 0 bases and J lost 4; bases outside the gene matches: 1. CDR3 length: 14 residues. The germline V gene encodes CDR1 SGDLS and CDR2 YYNGEE. CDR3 protein: CASSVGTSPDTQYF. For the CDR3, the DNA is TGTGCCAGCAGCGTAGGGACTAGCCCAGATACGCAGTATTTT.

The chain combines TRBV30 with TRBJ2-1; D is unresolved. Per germline, CDR1 GTSNPN and CDR2 SVGIG (reference sequence). Trimming shortened V by 0 bases and J by 4 bases, and 7 bases separated the two germline ends. The CDR3 totals 13 residues. The CDR3 here is CAWSVLRYNEQFF. CDR3 nucleotide sequence: TGTGCCTGGAGTGTTTTGCGATACAATGAGCAGTTCTTC.